The clone carrying this T cell receptor beta chain was counted between two and nine times. Antigen unknown. This sample is drawn from a study of beta chain features in type 1 diabetes. Every participating donor gave one draw, a heparinised blood sample averaging about 100 mL. CD4+ cells of the naive, central memory, regulatory and stem cell-like memory types were sorted via CD45RO/CCR7/CD25/CD127/CD95/CD27. Purity of each sorted population was above 95%. CDR1 and CDR2 from the germline V gene are SEHNR and FQNEAQ (reference sequence). V lost 5 bases, J lost 0 bases, and 11 bases stayed unmatched. The CDR3 is 19 residues long. Study results and limitations: Moderately but significantly shorter TCRB CDR3s were found in Type 1 diabetes patients in all four CD4+ subsets.

The sequenced template was cDNA made from the entire isolated RNA. Produced via immunoSEQ multiplex PCR; TCRdb's table is partial and in-frame only. The table records 200,000 to 250,000 clones, 14% of them present only once. The J gene is TRBJ2-1, the V gene TRBV7-9; 12 positions agree with TRBD2. The sample taken for sequencing was naive CD4+ T cells from blood. The receptor was derived from a man aged 25 to 40 with type 1 diabetes. CDR3 sequence: CASSPRLAGAPSSYNEQFF. The CDR3 DNA reads as TGTGCCAGCAGCCCGCGACTAGCGGGAGCTCCAAGCTCCTACAATGAGCAGTTCTTC. Variable domain in full (rest from reference TRBV7-9 and TRBJ2-1): DTGVSQNPRHKITKRGQNVTFRCDPISEHNRLYWYRQTLGQGPEFLTYFQNEAQLEKSRLLSDRFSAERPKGSFSTLEIQRTEQGDSAMYLCASSPRLAGAPSSYNEQFFGPGTRLTVL.